This T cell receptor (beta chain) was recovered during a study of CD8+CD57+ T cells in acquired aplastic anemia. The CDR3 runs 15 residues. Germline V gives CDR1 WNHNN, CDR2 SYGVQD (reference sequence). To note about this clonotype: One end of the junction does not line up with germline, which may come from a read error.

The study profiled TCR beta VDJ and CDR3 using genomic DNA as template. TCRdb redid the calling of the reads with MiXCR, one entry per CDR3 protein. The sample has about 400,000 distinct CDR3 sequences, 65% to 80% seen once; the top ten hold less than 4%. Specimen: sorted CD4+, CD8+, or CD8+CD57+ T cells (not recorded which) from PBMCs. This clonotype was obtained from a human donor in good health, serving as a control. The genes are TRBV10-1 and TRBJ1-3, with no clear D. The CDR3 spells CASSESGVSGNAMYF. CDR3 in DNA: TGCGCCAGCAGTGAGTCTGGGGTCTCTGGCAACGCCATGTATTTT.